Presented here are 5 T cell receptor beta chains from one specimen sequenced in a study of human T cells and chemical hapten exposure. TCRdb itself ran the RACE reads through MiXCR, one entry per CDR3 protein. The data contain more than 300,000 distinct CDR3 sequences, 5.1% of them singletons. Time point noted: pre-sensitization, week 0. Treatment of the sample: therapeutic diphenylcyclopropenone sensitization with weekly scalp DPC. Material: whole blood, obtained in connection with sensitization to the hapten diphenylcyclopropenone (DPC). These receptors were collected from a woman aged 45 to 65 with alopecia areata. Some clones in this sample may be carry-over from other donors' samples.

There are many counts of this clonotype. V gene TRBV1 combines with J gene TRBJ1-5; the D call of TRBD1 is as the table states it, not checked on the DNA. TRBV1 is listed as a pseudogene. The length of the CDR3 is 15 residues. CDR3 in DNA: TGCACCAGCAGCCGAGTCAACAGGGCTTCTCAGCCCCAGCATTTT. Translating it yields CTSSRVNRASQPQHF.

This clonotype has more than one count but fewer than ten. The CDR3 protein is CASSFRGPVSYNEQFF. In nucleotides, the CDR3 is TGTGCCAGCAGCTTTCGTGGGCCGGTCTCCTACAATGAGCAGTTCTTC. This sequence joins TRBV5-6 and TRBJ2-1; D remains unclear. The CDR3 totals 16 residues. The V end was cut by 2 bases, the J end by 0 bases, with 12 bases between. The V gene's germline CDR1 is SGHDT and CDR2 YYEEEE.

This clonotype was observed many times. J is TRBJ2-7 and V is TRBV4-2; 7 bases are shared with TRBD2. The trim removed 1 base at V and 6 bases at J, leaving 9 bases unmatched. The CDR3 spans 15 residues. Germline assignment: CDR1 LGHNA and CDR2 YNFKEQ. This CDR3 reads CASSQGGGGESEQYF. The CDR3 DNA is TGTGCCAGCAGCCAAGGTGGCGGGGGTGAGTCCGAGCAGTACTTC.

This clonotype was seen a few times. V and J are TRBV11-2 and TRBJ1-4; the D is unclear. The germline V gene has CDR1 SGHAT and CDR2 FQNNGV. This CDR3 region has 14 residues. The V gene lost 5 bases and the J gene lost 8 bases, with 15 bases spanning the gap. The CDR3 reads CASSPQTWEEKLFF. In nucleotides, the CDR3 is TGTGCCAGCAGCCCCCAGACCTGGGAGGAAAAACTGTTTTTT.

On this clonotype: A much larger clone differs by one base, so this may be a read error. This chain uses TRBV5-1 with TRBJ2-2; D ambiguous. The CDR3 is made up of 14 amino acids. Germline V CDR1 and CDR2: SGHRS, YFSETQ. V lost 3 bases, J lost 4 bases, and 10 bases lay in between. This CDR3 is CASSSSVATGELFF. For the CDR3, the DNA is TGCGCCAGCAGCTCCAGCGTGGCCACCGGGGAGCTGTTTTTT.